A selection of T cell receptor beta chains follows, all from one sample in a study of blood T cell repertoires in COVID-19. Sequencing was performed with immunoSEQ multiplex PCR; in TCRdb, only in-frame clones are kept and a portion is missing. This sample has about 270,000 clones, with about nine tenths found just once. The sequencing sample was made of peripheral blood. The receptors stem from a man in his forties or fifties with active or convalescent COVID-19. The CDR3 runs from the conserved cysteine through the conserved F or W. The D gene is left open where the match is weak. Clone size is not always given. Where it is, it says once, few, many or a class for expanded clones.

few | TRBJ1-3 | TRBV30 | 13 | NA | TGTGCCTGGAGTTCCGGAGTCGAGAACACCATATATTTT | CAWSSGVENTIYF
NA | TRBJ2-2 | TRBV5-1 | 16 | NA | TGCGCCAGCAGCTTGGCCGGTGCCGAGTTCACCGGGGAGCTGTTTTTT | CASSLAGAEFTGELFF
NA | TRBJ2-3 | TRBV11-3 | 13 | NA | TGTGCCAGCAGCCCCCCTTCGACAGATACGCAGTATTTT | CASSPPSTDTQYF
NA | TRBJ2-1 | TRBV19 | 15 | NA | TGTGCCAGTAGTATAGCGGTCGGGAGCCACAATGAGCAGTTCTTC | CASSIAVGSHNEQFF
NA | TRBJ2-5 | TRBV5-1 | 15 | NA | TGCGCCAGCAGCCTGCTCGGACAGAGTCAAGAGACCCAGTACTTC | CASSLLGQSQETQYF
NA | TRBJ1-1 | TRBV6-5 | 11 | NA | TGTGCCAGCAGTTACCGGGGGAGGGCTTTCTTT | CASSYRGRAFF
few | TRBJ2-3 | TRBV10-3 | 15 | NA | TGTGCCATCAGTAGGTCAGGGGAAAACACAGATACGCAGTATTTT | CAISRSGENTDTQYF
few | TRBJ1-5 | TRBV18 | 15 | TRBD1 | TGTGCCAGCTCCACTGACAGGGGGGTAAGTCAGCCCCAGCATTTT | CASSTDRGVSQPQHF
NA | TRBJ1-3 | TRBV15 | 12 | NA | TGTGCCACCAGCGAACGGTCCAACACCATATATTTT | CATSERSNTIYF
NA | TRBJ2-3 | TRBV5-1 | 16 | TRBD2 | TGCGCCAGCAGCGGGGGGACTAGCGGGGATTCAGATACGCAGTATTTT | CASSGGTSGDSDTQYF
NA | TRBJ1-1 | TRBV6-5 | 13 | NA | TGTGCCAGCAGTCCGACAGCGAACACTGAAGCTTTCTTT | CASSPTANTEAFF
NA | TRBJ2-1 | TRBV27 | 16 | TRBD2 | TGTGCCAGCAGGTCCTTAGGAGCGGGAACAAACAATGAGCAGTTCTTC | CASRSLGAGTNNEQFF
once | TRBJ1-1 | TRBV24-1 | 13 | TRBD1 | TGTGCCACCAGTGACGGGACAGGGGGTGAAGCTTTCTTT | CATSDGTGGEAFF
NA | TRBJ2-7 | TRBV5-5 | 13 | NA | TGTGCCAGCAGCTTGGATCTTTTCCGAGAAAAGTACTTC | CASSLDLFREKYF
NA | TRBJ1-5 | TRBV6-5 | 14 | NA | TGTGCCAGCACCCCCGGGACACTGAATCAGCCCCAGCATTTT | CASTPGTLNQPQHF
NA | TRBJ1-5 | TRBV28 | 11 | NA | TGTGCCAGCAGCTACAATCAGCCCCAGCATTTT | CASSYNQPQHF
NA | TRBJ1-5 | TRBV28 | 12 | NA | TGTGCCAGCAGGGGCGGCAATCAGCCCCAGCATTTT | CASRGGNQPQHF
NA | TRBJ2-1 | TRBV6-6 | 15 | NA | TGTGCCAGCAGTTACCCAGGGCTTGGGGGAGGTGAGCAGTTCTTC | CASSYPGLGGGEQFF
NA | TRBJ1-5 | TRBV2 | 17 | NA | TGTGCCAGCAGTGAGGGGCGCGGGGCATGGGGCAATCAGCCCCAGCATTTT | CASSEGRGAWGNQPQHF
few | TRBJ2-7 | TRBV5-5 | 16 | TRBD2 | TGTGCCAGCAGCTTGTTTGCGGGGGAGAGCTCCTACGAGCAGTACTTC | CASSLFAGESSYEQYF
NA | TRBJ2-2 | TRBV28 | 17 | NA | TGTGCCAGCAGTTTAACTCCGGCAGGAACGAACACCGGGGAGCTGTTTTTT | CASSLTPAGTNTGELFF
NA | TRBJ1-6 | TRBV11-2 | 12 | NA | TGTGCCAGCAGCTCATCAAATTCACCCCTCCACTTT | CASSSSNSPLHF
NA | TRBJ2-7 | TRBV19 | 14 | TRBD2 | TGTGCCAGTAGTCTCGGACTAGCGGGAGTCGAGCAGTACTTC | CASSLGLAGVEQYF
NA | TRBJ2-2 | TRBV18 | 18 | NA | TGTGCCAGCTCACCGAAAGAAACATCCAGGGGAATGGCCGGGGAGCTGTTTTTT | CASSPKETSRGMAGELFF
NA | TRBJ1-5 | TRBV5-1 | 15 | TRBD1 | TGCGCCAGCAGCTTGGAAGGGGGCGGAAATCAGCCCCAGCATTTT | CASSLEGGGNQPQHF
NA | TRBJ1-3 | TRBV7-6 | 16 | NA | TGTGCCAGCAGCCCGGTGGGGGGGCTGGTAGGAAACACCATATATTTT | CASSPVGGLVGNTIYF
many | TRBJ2-5 | TRBV5-5 | 15 | NA | TGTGCCAGCAGCTTGGTTTGGGACAACCAAGAGACCCAGTACTTC | CASSLVWDNQETQYF
NA | TRBJ2-7 | TRBV5-1 | 15 | NA | TGCGCCAGCAGCTTGATAACAGGACCCTCCTACGAGCAGTACTTC | CASSLITGPSYEQYF
NA | TRBJ1-3 | TRBV9 | 16 | NA | TGTGCCAGCAGCGTAGATGGGGCAAAACCGGGAAACACCATATATTTT | CASSVDGAKPGNTIYF
NA | TRBJ2-7 | TRBV12-3/TRBV12-4 | 12 | NA | TGTGCCAGCGGGGCAGTGAGATACGAGCAGTACTTC | CASGAVRYEQYF
NA | TRBJ1-4 | TRBV25-1 | 16 | NA | TGTGCCAGCAGTGAATTAAATCGCGCGACTAATGAAAAACTGTTTTTT | CASSELNRATNEKLFF
NA | TRBJ2-6 | TRBV6-2/TRBV6-3 | 15 | NA | TGTGCCAGCAGTCCCCCCCCCTCGGGGGCCAACGTCCTGACTTTC | CASSPPPSGANVLTF
NA | TRBJ1-2 | TRBV2 | 15 | NA | TGTGCCAGCAGTGAAGGGAGACAGAACTTTTATGGCTACACCTTC | CASSEGRQNFYGYTF
NA | TRBJ2-5 | TRBV10-2 | 14 | TRBD1 | TGCGCCAGCAGTGAACCGAGGGGGCAGGAGACCCAGTACTTC | CASSEPRGQETQYF
few | TRBJ1-6 | TRBV5-1 | 15 | NA | TGCGCCAGCAATCCCGGGGCGGGGAATAATTCACCCCTCCACTTT | CASNPGAGNNSPLHF
NA | TRBJ1-4 | TRBV6-5 | 15 | NA | TGTGCCAGCAGTTCAAAGGGAGCAACTAATGAAAAACTGTTTTTT | CASSSKGATNEKLFF
NA | TRBJ1-1 | TRBV3-1/TRBV3-2 | 13 | NA | TGTGCCAGCAGCCCCTCTGAGGGCACTGAAGCTTTCTTT | CASSPSEGTEAFF
NA | TRBJ1-5 | TRBV23-1 | 16 | NA | TGCGCCAGCAGTCAATCAGGCGGTAATAGCAATCAGCCCCAGCATTTT | CASSQSGGNSNQPQHF
NA | TRBJ2-3 | TRBV24-1 | 13 | NA | TGTGCCACCAGTGAACGCGGCACAGATACGCAGTATTTT | CATSERGTDTQYF
NA | TRBJ1-4 | TRBV15 | 12 | TRBD1 | TGTGCCACCAGCCTGAGGGGGACAGTACTGTTTTTT | CATSLRGTVLFF
NA | TRBJ1-4 | TRBV30 | 14 | NA | TGTGCCTGGAGTGTACGGGGGATTAATGAAAAACTGTTTTTT | CAWSVRGINEKLFF
few | TRBJ1-3 | TRBV11-2 | 17 | TRBD1 | TGTGCCAGCAGCTTAGGCCCGGGACAGGGGAAAGGAAACACCATATATTTT | CASSLGPGQGKGNTIYF
NA | TRBJ1-5 | TRBV10-2 | 14 | TRBD1 | TGCGCCAGTTGGGACAGGGGCGTCAATCAGCCCCAGCATTTT | CASWDRGVNQPQHF
NA | TRBJ2-3 | TRBV7-3 | 16 | TRBD2 | TGTGCCAGCAGCTTAACGATGACTGGGAGGGCAGATACGCAGTATTTT | CASSLTMTGRADTQYF
NA | TRBJ1-2 | TRBV5-4 | 14 | NA | TGTGCCAGCAGCTTGGGAGCCGGGGGGTATGGCTACACCTTC | CASSLGAGGYGYTF